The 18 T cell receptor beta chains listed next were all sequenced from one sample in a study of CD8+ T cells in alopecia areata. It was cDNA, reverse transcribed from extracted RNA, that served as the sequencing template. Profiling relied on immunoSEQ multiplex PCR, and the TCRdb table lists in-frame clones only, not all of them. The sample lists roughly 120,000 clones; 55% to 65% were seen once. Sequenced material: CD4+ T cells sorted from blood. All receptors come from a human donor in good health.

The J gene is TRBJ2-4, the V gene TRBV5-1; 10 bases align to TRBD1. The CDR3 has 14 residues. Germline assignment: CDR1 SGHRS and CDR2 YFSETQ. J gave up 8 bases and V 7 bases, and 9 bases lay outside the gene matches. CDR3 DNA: TGCGCCAGCTCCGTATCGACAGGGGGCGACATTCAGTACTTC. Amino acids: CASSVSTGGDIQYF.

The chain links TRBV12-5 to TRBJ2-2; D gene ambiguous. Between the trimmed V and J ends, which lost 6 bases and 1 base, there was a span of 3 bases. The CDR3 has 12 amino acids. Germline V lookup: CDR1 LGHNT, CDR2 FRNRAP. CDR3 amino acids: CASGMNTGELFF. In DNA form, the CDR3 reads TGTGCTAGTGGAATGAACACCGGGGAGCTGTTTTTT.

The CDR3 reads CASSSEGRTDTQYF. CDR3 in DNA: TGTGCCAGCAGCTCCGAGGGCCGCACAGATACGCAGTATTTT. The V and J genes are TRBV7-2 and TRBJ2-3, with D possibly matching TRBD2 (5 bases). V shed 4 bases and J shed 1 base, with 9 bases lying between them. This CDR3 region has 14 residues. From germline, CDR1 is SGHTA and CDR2 FQGNSA.

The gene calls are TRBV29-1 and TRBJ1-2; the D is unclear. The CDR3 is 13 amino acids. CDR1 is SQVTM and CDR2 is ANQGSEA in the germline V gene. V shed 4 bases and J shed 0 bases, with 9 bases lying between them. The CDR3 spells CSVAPRANYGYTF. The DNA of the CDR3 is TGCAGCGTTGCGCCGAGAGCTAACTATGGCTACACCTTC.

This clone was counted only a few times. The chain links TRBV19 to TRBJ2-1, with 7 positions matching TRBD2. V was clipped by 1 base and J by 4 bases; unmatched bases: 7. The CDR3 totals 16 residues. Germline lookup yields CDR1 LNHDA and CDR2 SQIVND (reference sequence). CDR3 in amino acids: CASSIGASGAYNEQFF. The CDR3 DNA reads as TGTGCCAGTAGTATAGGGGCTAGCGGAGCGTACAATGAGCAGTTCTTC.

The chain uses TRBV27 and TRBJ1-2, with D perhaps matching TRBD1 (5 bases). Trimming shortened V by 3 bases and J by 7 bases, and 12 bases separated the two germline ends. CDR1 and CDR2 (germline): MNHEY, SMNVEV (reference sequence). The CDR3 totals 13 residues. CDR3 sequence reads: CASSLGPRVGYTF. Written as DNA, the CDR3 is TGTGCCAGCAGTTTGGGGCCCCGAGTTGGCTACACCTTC.

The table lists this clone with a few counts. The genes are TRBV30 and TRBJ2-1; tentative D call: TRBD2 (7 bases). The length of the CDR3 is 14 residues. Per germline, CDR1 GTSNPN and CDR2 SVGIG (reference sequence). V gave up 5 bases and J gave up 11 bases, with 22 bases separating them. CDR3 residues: CAWEGGGNIMKQFF. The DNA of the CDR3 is TGTGCCTGGGAAGGCGGGGGCAATATAATGAAGCAGTTCTTC.

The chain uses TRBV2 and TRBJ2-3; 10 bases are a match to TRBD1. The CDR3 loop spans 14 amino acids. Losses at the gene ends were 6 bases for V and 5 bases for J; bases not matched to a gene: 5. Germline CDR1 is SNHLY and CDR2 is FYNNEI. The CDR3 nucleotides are TGTGCCAGCAGAGGGGGGACAGGGGAAGATACGCAGTATTTT. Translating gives CASRGGTGEDTQYF.

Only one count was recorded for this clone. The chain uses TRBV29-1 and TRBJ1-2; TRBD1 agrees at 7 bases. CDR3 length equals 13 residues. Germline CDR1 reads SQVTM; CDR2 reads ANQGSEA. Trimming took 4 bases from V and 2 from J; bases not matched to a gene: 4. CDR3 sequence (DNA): TGCAGCGTTGCCCTGACAGGGAACTATGGCTACACCTTC. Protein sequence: CSVALTGNYGYTF.

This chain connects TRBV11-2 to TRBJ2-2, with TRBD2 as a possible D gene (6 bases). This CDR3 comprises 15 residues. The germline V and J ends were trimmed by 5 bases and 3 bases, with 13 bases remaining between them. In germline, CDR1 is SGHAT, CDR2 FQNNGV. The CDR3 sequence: CASSPTRRDTGELFF. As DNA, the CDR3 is TGTGCCAGCAGCCCCACAAGGAGGGACACCGGGGAGCTGTTTTTT.

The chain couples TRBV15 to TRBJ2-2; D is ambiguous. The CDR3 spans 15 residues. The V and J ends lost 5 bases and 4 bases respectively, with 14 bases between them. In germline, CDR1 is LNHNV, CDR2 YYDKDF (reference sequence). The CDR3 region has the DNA TGTGCCACCAGCGCCGACCTATCGAGCACCGGGGAGCTGTTTTTT. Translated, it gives CATSADLSSTGELFF.

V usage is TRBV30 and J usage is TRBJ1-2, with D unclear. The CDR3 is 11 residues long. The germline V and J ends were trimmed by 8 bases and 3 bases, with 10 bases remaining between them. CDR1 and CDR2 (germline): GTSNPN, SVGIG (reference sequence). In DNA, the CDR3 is TGTGCCGGATCTGGACACTATGGCTACACCTTC. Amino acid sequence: CAGSGHYGYTF.

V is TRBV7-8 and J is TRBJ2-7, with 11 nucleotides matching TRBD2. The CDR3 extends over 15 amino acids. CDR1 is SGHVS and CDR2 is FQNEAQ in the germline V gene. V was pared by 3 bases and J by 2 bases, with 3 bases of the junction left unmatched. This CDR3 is CASSLGLADPYEQYF. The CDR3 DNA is TGTGCCAGCAGCTTGGGACTAGCGGACCCCTACGAGCAGTACTTC.

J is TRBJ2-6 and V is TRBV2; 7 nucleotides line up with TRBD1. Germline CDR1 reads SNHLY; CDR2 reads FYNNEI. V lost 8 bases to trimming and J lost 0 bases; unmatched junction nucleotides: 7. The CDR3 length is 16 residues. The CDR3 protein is CASCRDSSSGANVLTF. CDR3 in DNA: TGTGCCAGCTGCCGGGACAGTTCCTCTGGGGCCAACGTCCTGACTTTC.

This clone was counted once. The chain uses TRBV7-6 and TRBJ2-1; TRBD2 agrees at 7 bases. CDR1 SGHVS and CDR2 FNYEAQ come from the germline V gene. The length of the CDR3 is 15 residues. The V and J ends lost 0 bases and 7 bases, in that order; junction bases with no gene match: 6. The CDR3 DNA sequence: TGTGCCAGCAGCTTAGCGAGGGCGGGGGTGAATGAGCAGTTCTTC. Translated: CASSLARAGVNEQFF.

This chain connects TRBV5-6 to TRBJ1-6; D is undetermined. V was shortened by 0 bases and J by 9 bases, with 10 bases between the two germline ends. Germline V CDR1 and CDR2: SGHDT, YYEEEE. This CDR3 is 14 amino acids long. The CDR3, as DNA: TGTGCCAGCAGCTTGGCCAAGGGAGGTTCACCCCTCCACTTT. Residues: CASSLAKGGSPLHF.

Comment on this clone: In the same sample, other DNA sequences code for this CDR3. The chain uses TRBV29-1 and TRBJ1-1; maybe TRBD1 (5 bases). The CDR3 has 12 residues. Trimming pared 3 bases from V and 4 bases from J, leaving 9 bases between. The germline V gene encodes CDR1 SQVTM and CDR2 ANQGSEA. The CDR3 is CSVDGGSTEAFF. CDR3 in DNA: TGCAGCGTTGATGGGGGGAGCACTGAAGCTTTCTTT. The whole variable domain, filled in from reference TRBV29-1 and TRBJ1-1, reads SAVISQKPSRDICQRGTSLTIQCQVDSQVTMMFWYRQQPGQSLTLIATANQGSEATYESGFVIDKFPISRPNLTFSTLTVSNMSPEDSSIYLCSVDGGSTEAFFGQGTRLTVV.

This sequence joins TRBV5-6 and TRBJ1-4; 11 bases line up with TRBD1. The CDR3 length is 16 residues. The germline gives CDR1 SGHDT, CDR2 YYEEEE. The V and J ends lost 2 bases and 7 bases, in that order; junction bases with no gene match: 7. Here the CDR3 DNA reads TGTGCCAGCAGCTTCGGACAGGGGGCGGCTAGTGAAAAACTGTTTTTT. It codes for CASSFGQGAASEKLFF.